This TCR beta chain was observed in a study of blood T cell repertoires in COVID-19. Study-level information: Sources were T cells, B-cell-depleted T cells, or PBMCs; the material itself was cDNA or gDNA.

Participants spanned ages roughly 18 to 95 years and resided in over 20 US areas. Allocation to cohorts depended on clinical history reported by the participants. Per the authors' pipeline: Estimated nucleated cell counts came from reference gene primer amplification. Measured with immunoSEQ multiplex PCR; TCRdb has only the in-frame clones, and not every one. Clone size and the V and J calls come from that table; the DNA yielded D and trimming. The sample has roughly 170,000 clones, around four fifths seen once. V trimming: 3 bases; J trimming: 3 bases; junction bases outside the gene matches: 9. The length of the CDR3 is 17 residues. Germline CDR1 is MNHNS and CDR2 is SASEGT. Only one count was recorded for this clone.

Input material: PBMCs or T cells enriched from blood (not recorded which). J is TRBJ1-5 and V is TRBV6-1; 9 bases match TRBD1. The origin of this receptor is a woman aged 45 to 65 in a cohort exposed to, infected with or recovered from COVID-19 (not recorded which). In DNA, the CDR3 is TGTGCCAGCAGTGACCCATTACAGGGGGCCTCCAATCAGCCCCAGCATTTT. Protein sequence: CASSDPLQGASNQPQHF.